This TCR beta chain was documented in a study of cytomegalovirus exposure and HLA in healthy donors. Study-wide points: Reported performance of the classifier showed diagnosis of cytomegalovirus status with high specificity and sensitivity.

Trimming removed 5 bases at V and 10 bases at J, with 17 bases between. Germline CDR1 SGHVS, CDR2 FQNEAQ. The CDR3 length is 13 residues. The repertoire was sequenced with immunoSEQ multiplex PCR; TCRdb's copy has only in-frame clones and lacks some. The data contain approximately 280,000 clones, 70% to 90% of them singletons. Points on this clone: Its target is not known.

The clonotype originates from a woman younger than 30 in good health and CMV-seronegative. Specimen: PBMCs. This sequence joins TRBV7-8 and TRBJ2-5, with D perhaps matching TRBD1 (5 bases). The CDR3 nucleotides are TGTGCCAGCAGCATCGACAGCCTTGGTGACCAGTACTTC. As protein: CASSIDSLGDQYF.